This T cell receptor (beta chain) appears in the sequencing data of a study of regulatory T cells in long-lasting Graves disease. Study results and caveats: A greater number of public clonotypes (more than 2,500) was shared by persistent patients than by new patients (over 900).

Libraries of TCR beta came from iRepertoire HTBI primers plus Arm-PCR of CDR3 regions. TCRdb itself ran the multiplex PCR reads through MiXCR, one entry per CDR3 protein. The sample consists of about 440,000 distinct CDR3 sequences, around 14% of them appearing once. Points on this clonotype: Antigen unknown. Since a far larger clone is one base different, this is likely a read error.

Germline CDR1 SGHTA, CDR2 FQGTGA. Unmatched junction bases numbered 29, after V lost 1 base and J lost 11 bases. The CDR3 extends over 23 amino acids. Time point noted: newly diagnosed GD, antithyroid drugs for less than 3 months. The TCR library was prepared using RNA isolated from PBMCs. These records were also assigned to another study, of T cells in Graves' hyperthyroidism and ophthalmopathy. This second report adds: Uncontrolled infection, other autoimmune disease, pregnancy or lactation led to exclusion.

J is TRBJ2-5 and V is TRBV7-3, with 15 bases aligning to TRBD2. The sequences come from peripheral blood mononuclear cells (PBMCs), collected at new diagnosis, from a patient treated with antithyroid drugs. The sequence was collected from a woman aged 25-40 years with Graves disease. The CDR3 protein is CASSLKRTSGRAVRISSYNEQYF. The CDR3 nucleotides read TGTGCCAGCAGCTTAAAAAGGACTAGCGGGAGGGCTGTACGGATAAGCTCCTACAATGAGCAGTACTTC.